This passage covers 14 T cell receptor beta chains from one sample sequenced in a study of OX40 agonist ivuxolimab in advanced cancers. The protocol used for the library was the immunoSEQ multiplex PCR assay. TCRdb mirrors the immuneACCESS table, restricted to in-frame sequences. Some clones are absent from its copies; in checked studies, under half trace to an unresolved V gene, and the reason for the others is unknown. Counted in this sample were over 65,000 clones; approximately 80% of them appeared once. The top ten hold 4.5% to 6% of the sample. The source was CD4+ or CD8+ T cells sorted from blood, collected in a trial of the OX40 agonist ivuxolimab. Receptors were obtained from an adult with an advanced solid tumor such as melanoma, head and neck, liver or kidney cancer.

This rearrangement joins TRBV4-3 to TRBJ1-1; D uncertain. The ends were cut back, 1 base at V and 1 base at J, with 7 bases in the middle. The CDR3 loop spans 14 amino acids. The germline CDR1 and CDR2 sequences are LGHNA and YSLEER. CDR3 DNA: TGCGCCAGCAGCCAAGGGATAGGGAACACTGAAGCTTTCTTT. Translation gives CASSQGIGNTEAFF.

The chain recombines TRBV18 with TRBJ1-5; the D is unclear. This CDR3 is 13 amino acids long. The ends were cut back, 2 bases at V and 7 bases at J, with 9 bases in the middle. From germline, CDR1 is KGHSH and CDR2 LQKENI. The CDR3 loop is CASSPYLSQPQHF. CDR3 sequence (DNA): TGTGCCAGCTCACCATATTTATCGCAGCCCCAGCATTTT.

This clone was counted a single time. The gene calls are TRBV28 and TRBJ2-7; 8 bases align to TRBD1. The CDR3 is made up of 14 amino acids. J was trimmed by 2 bases and V by 4 bases; bases with no gene match: 4. CDR1 is MDHEN and CDR2 is SYDVKM in the germline V gene. In DNA form, the CDR3 reads TGTGCCAGCAGTTCTGGACAGGGACCCTACGAGCAGTACGTC. The encoded protein is CASSSGQGPYEQYV.

The chain recombines TRBV25-1 with TRBJ1-3; 9 nucleotides line up with TRBD1. This CDR3 is 14 amino acids long. Germline assignment: CDR1 MGHDK and CDR2 SYGVNS. The trim removed 5 bases at V and 5 bases at J, leaving 4 bases unmatched. In nucleotides, the CDR3 is TGTGCCAGCAGTCCAGACAGGGGGAGAAACACCATATATTTT. Translation gives CASSPDRGRNTIYF.

The rearrangement joins TRBV28 to TRBJ2-2, with TRBD1 as a possible D gene (6 bases). This CDR3 has 17 residues. Germline-derived CDR1 and CDR2 are MDHEN and SYDVKM. V gave up 3 bases and J gave up 6 bases, with 20 bases separating them. This CDR3 is CASSFPSGQPLAGELFF. In nucleotides, the CDR3 is TGTGCCAGCAGTTTCCCTTCGGGACAACCTTTAGCCGGGGAGCTGTTTTTT.

This chain links TRBV18 with TRBJ1-5, with D unclear. V was shortened by 1 base and J by 6 bases, with 10 bases between the two germline ends. Germline loops: CDR1 KGHSH, CDR2 LQKENI. The CDR3 sequence is 14 residues long. The DNA for the CDR3 is TGTGCCAGCTCACCACTCGTAGAACGTCAGCCCCAGCATTTT. This codes for CASSPLVERQPQHF.

The genes are TRBV6-1 and TRBJ1-6, with 7 bases that match TRBD1. The V segment lost 6 bases and the J segment 7 bases; nucleotides outside the gene matches: 9. The CDR3 loop spans 15 amino acids. Germline V gene data show CDR1 as MNHNS and CDR2 as SASEGT. This CDR3 is CASRELQGRNSPLHF. The CDR3 DNA sequence: TGTGCCAGCAGAGAACTACAGGGGAGAAATTCACCCCTCCACTTT.

The V and J genes are TRBV5-5 and TRBJ2-7; 8 nucleotides align to TRBD2. The junction had 11 bases not matched to a gene; V was cut back by 3 bases and J by 3 bases. The CDR3 has 16 amino acids. Germline values: CDR1 SGHKS, CDR2 YYEKEE (reference sequence). The CDR3 loop reads CASSSGVYSGNYEQYF. For the CDR3, the DNA is TGTGCCAGCAGCTCAGGGGTCTATAGCGGGAACTACGAGCAGTACTTC. The complete variable domain, with remaining parts taken from reference TRBV5-5 and TRBJ2-7, reads DAGVTQSPTHLIKTRGQQVTLRCSPISGHKSVSWYQQVLGQGPQFIFQYYEKEERGRGNFPDRFSARQFPNYSSELNVNALLLGDSALYLCASSSGVYSGNYEQYFGPGTRLTVT.

The V and J genes are TRBV5-1 and TRBJ2-5; 10 bases match TRBD2. The V segment lost 0 bases and the J segment 5 bases; nucleotides outside the gene matches: 4. Germline CDR1 and CDR2: SGHRS and YFSETQ. The CDR3 covers 15 residues. The DNA of the CDR3 is TGCGCCAGCAGCTTGGGTAGCGGGGGGTATGAGACCCAGTACTTC. Amino acid sequence: CASSLGSGGYETQYF.

The rearrangement joins TRBV28 to TRBJ1-2; D might be TRBD1 (6 bases). From germline, CDR1 is MDHEN and CDR2 SYDVKM. V was trimmed by 4 bases and J by 7 bases, leaving 10 bases between them. The CDR3 loop spans 12 amino acids. The CDR3: CASSSYRVGYTF. In DNA form, the CDR3 reads TGTGCCAGCAGTTCATACAGGGTTGGCTACACCTTC.

V is TRBV25-1 and J is TRBJ2-3; D may correspond to TRBD1 or TRBD2 (5 bases each). Per germline, CDR1 MGHDK and CDR2 SYGVNS. The germline V and J ends were trimmed by 5 bases and 2 bases, with 8 bases remaining between them. The CDR3 is 13 residues long. CDR3 bases: TGTGCCAGCAGTCCGGGGCCCACAGATACGCAGTATTTT. It codes for CASSPGPTDTQYF.

J is TRBJ2-2 and V is TRBV6-5; D might be TRBD1 (5 bases). The germline V gene has CDR1 MNHEY and CDR2 SVGAGI. The V end lost 2 bases, the J end lost 5 bases, and 6 bases lay between the germline ends. The CDR3 runs 13 residues. The CDR3 here is CASSYDSTGELFF. The DNA for the CDR3 is TGTGCCAGCAGTTACGACAGTACCGGGGAGCTGTTTTTT.

The chain links TRBV18 to TRBJ2-1, with TRBD2 matching 12 bases. The CDR3 runs to 16 residues. The V gene's germline CDR1 is KGHSH and CDR2 LQKENI. The V segment lost 0 bases and the J segment 8 bases; nucleotides outside the gene matches: 5. The CDR3 loop is CASSPPGLAGGYEQFF. CDR3 nucleotide sequence: TGTGCCAGCTCACCACCCGGGCTAGCGGGAGGGTATGAGCAGTTCTTC.

CDR3 coding DNA: TGTGCCAGCAGCGTATCGGGGACTAGCGGCGATGAGCAGTTCTTC. Its protein is CASSVSGTSGDEQFF. This chain uses TRBV9 with TRBJ2-1; 11 positions agree with TRBD2. Germline lookup yields CDR1 SGDLS and CDR2 YYNGEE. The CDR3 contains 15 residues. V lost 1 base and J lost 8; bases outside the gene matches: 5.